The 8 T cell receptor beta chains in this list originate from one sample, sequenced in a study of T cell clones after liver transplantation (dated by TCRdb to about 2019). The library was obtained by the immunoSEQ multiplex PCR assay. Entries here come from immuneACCESS through TCRdb and include only in-frame sequences with V and J called. Some clones fail to appear in such tables; in the studies checked, an unresolved V gene covers under half of the shortfall, and the cause of the remainder is unknown. This sample lists 90,000 to 120,000 clones; 75% to 85% were detected once. The ten largest clones take up 0.99% of the sample. In the paper's terms, the time point label means: pre-transplant. Here the sequenced sample was CD4+ T cells from blood, taken before liver transplant. These receptors were taken from a human donor who received a liver transplant.

The V gene is TRBV5-1, the J gene TRBJ2-7; 7 bases align to TRBD1. The CDR3 covers 12 residues. Germline CDR1 reads SGHRS; CDR2 reads YFSETQ. Trimming at V came to 2 bases and at J to 9 bases, leaving 5 bases not matched to a gene. The CDR3 coding sequence is TGCGCCAGCAGCTTAACCCGGGACAGGCAGTACTTC. This codes for CASSLTRDRQYF.

The chain has TRBV7-2 and TRBJ1-2; 7 positions match TRBD1. The CDR3 is made up of 13 amino acids. Trimming took 7 bases from V and 6 from J; bases not matched to a gene: 8. The germline CDR1 and CDR2 sequences are SGHTA and FQGNSA. CDR3 nucleotide sequence: TGTGCCAGCACACCCAATACAGGGGATGGCTACACCTTC. Amino acids: CASTPNTGDGYTF. The full variable domain, its missing parts supplied by reference TRBV7-2 and TRBJ1-2, is GAGVSQSPSNKVTEKGKDVELRCDPISGHTALYWYRQSLGQGLEFLIYFQGNSAPDKSGLPSDRFSAERTGGSVSTLTIQRTQQEDSAVYLCASTPNTGDGYTFGSGTRLTVV.

This sequence joins TRBV7-8 and TRBJ1-6; TRBD1 is a possible D gene (5 bases). This CDR3 is 17 amino acids long. CDR1 and CDR2 from the germline V gene are SGHVS and FQNEAQ. With 0 bases removed from V and 0 bases from J, the gap between germline ends came to 9 bases. CDR3 coding DNA: TGTGCCAGCAGCTTAGCCCAGGGAAGCTCCTATAATTCACCCCTCCACTTT. The encoded protein is CASSLAQGSSYNSPLHF.

The V call is TRBV30, the J call TRBJ2-3; D is unresolved. This CDR3 comprises 12 residues. In germline, CDR1 is GTSNPN, CDR2 SVGIG (reference sequence). Trimming removed 3 bases from V and 3 bases from J, with 7 bases in between. CDR3 sequence (DNA): TGTGCCTGGAGCCCCGGGACAGATACGCAGTATTTT. It specifies CAWSPGTDTQYF.

This chain uses TRBV6-4 with TRBJ2-1; TRBD2 matches at 9 bases. The CDR3 is 16 residues long. The germline CDR1 and CDR2 sequences are MRHNA and SNTAGT. V trimming: 5 bases; J trimming: 2 bases; junction bases outside the gene matches: 7. The CDR3: CASSPREGHTYNEQFF. Here the CDR3 DNA reads TGTGCCAGCAGTCCGCGGGAGGGCCATACCTACAATGAGCAGTTCTTC.

The rearrangement links TRBV7-3 to TRBJ1-1; a weak D match, TRBD1 (6 bases). The germline V gene has CDR1 SGHTA and CDR2 FQGTGA. This CDR3 comprises 14 residues. Between the trimmed V and J ends, which lost 6 bases and 5 bases, there was a span of 16 bases. CDR3 loop: CASSGAGGGTEAFF. Here the CDR3 DNA reads TGTGCCAGCAGTGGAGCTGGGGGCGGGACTGAAGCTTTCTTT.

The chain couples TRBV20-1 to TRBJ2-5; D is unresolved. Germline lookup yields CDR1 DFQATT and CDR2 SNEGSKA (reference sequence). The CDR3 consists of 11 residues. V was shortened by 3 bases and J by 5 bases, with 7 bases between the two germline ends. The CDR3 region has the DNA TGCAGTGCTAGGCGCGCCGAGACCCAGTACTTC. Translation gives CSARRAETQYF.

This chain joins TRBV5-1 and TRBJ1-2; a weak D match, TRBD1 (5 bases). Trimming took 0 bases from V and 4 from J, leaving 16 bases between them. Germline V gene sequence: CDR1 SGHRS, CDR2 YFSETQ. The CDR3 runs to 16 residues. The CDR3 is CASSLARLEGSYGYTF. Here the CDR3 DNA reads TGCGCCAGCAGCTTGGCCCGGCTGGAGGGGAGCTATGGCTACACCTTC.